A single sample gave rise to the 14 T cell receptor beta chains below, sequenced in a study of blood T cell repertoires in COVID-19. Profiling relied on immunoSEQ multiplex PCR, and the TCRdb table lists in-frame clones only, not all of them. The sample consists of 140,000 or so clones, around 90% of them appearing once. The sample was peripheral blood. All receptors come from a woman aged 80 or over with acute or convalescent COVID-19.

Only one count was recorded for this clone. The V gene is TRBV20-1, the J gene TRBJ2-2, with 10 bases matching TRBD2. This CDR3 is built from 15 residues. Germline values: CDR1 DFQATT, CDR2 SNEGSKA (reference sequence). Trimming took 3 bases from V and 5 from J; bases not matched to a gene: 6. CDR3 DNA: TGCAGTGCTAGTCCACTAGCGGGGAGAACCGGGGAGCTGTTTTTT. Protein: CSASPLAGRTGELFF.

This clone was counted a single time. V and J are TRBV5-6 and TRBJ2-7, with 7 bases aligning to TRBD1. The V and J ends lost 5 bases and 2 bases, in that order; junction bases with no gene match: 7. CDR1 is SGHDT, CDR2 YYEEEE, per germline. CDR3 size: 14 residues. CDR3 amino acids: CASRTGTEAYEQYF. The CDR3 DNA reads TGTGCCAGCAGGACCGGGACAGAAGCCTACGAGCAGTACTTC. Variable domain in full (rest from reference TRBV5-6 and TRBJ2-7): DAGVTQSPTHLIKTRGQQVTLRCSPKSGHDTVSWYQQALGQGPQFIFQYYEEEERQRGNFPDRFSGHQFPNYSSELNVNALLLGDSALYLCASRTGTEAYEQYFGPGTRLTVT.

The genes are TRBV2 and TRBJ2-3, with 10 bases aligning to TRBD2. The germline CDR1 and CDR2 sequences are SNHLY and FYNNEI. V shed 6 bases and J 5 bases; nucleotides not matched to a gene: 8. The CDR3 is 15 residues long. CDR3 DNA sequence: TGTGCCAGCAGGGCCTCTAGCGGGGGAGGAGATACGCAGTATTTT. Its translation is CASRASSGGGDTQYF. The full variable domain, its missing parts supplied by reference TRBV2 and TRBJ2-3, is EPEVTQTPSHQVTQMGQEVILRCVPISNHLYFYWYRQILGQKVEFLVSFYNNEISEKSEIFDDQFSVERPDGSNFTLKIRSTKLEDSAMYFCASRASSGGGDTQYFGPGTRLTVL.

V and J are TRBV29-1 and TRBJ2-3; the match to TRBD1 covers 11 bases. Germline lookup yields CDR1 SQVTM and CDR2 ANQGSEA. This CDR3 region has 15 residues. V was clipped by 1 base and J by 4 bases; unmatched bases: 4. The CDR3 sequence: CSVEGGTGGADTQYF. CDR3 DNA sequence: TGCAGCGTTGAAGGGGGGACAGGGGGAGCAGATACGCAGTATTTT.

This chain uses TRBV7-2 with TRBJ1-4; D not certain. V lost 5 bases and J 4 bases, leaving 11 bases between the germline ends. CDR3 length: 14 residues. CDR1 and CDR2 from the germline V gene are SGHTA and FQGNSA. Here the CDR3 reads CASSPWANNEKLFF. For the CDR3, the DNA is TGTGCCAGCAGCCCCTGGGCCAATAATGAAAAACTGTTTTTT. Based on the CDR3 plus reference TRBV7-2 and TRBJ1-4, the full variable domain is GAGVSQSPSNKVTEKGKDVELRCDPISGHTALYWYRQSLGQGLEFLIYFQGNSAPDKSGLPSDRFSAERTGGSVSTLTIQRTQQEDSAVYLCASSPWANNEKLFFGSGTQLSVL.

The chain recombines TRBV9 with TRBJ1-4, with D maybe TRBD1 (6 bases). Germline assignment: CDR1 SGDLS and CDR2 YYNGEE. The CDR3 runs 16 residues. The V and J ends lost 2 bases and 5 bases respectively, with 16 bases between them. The CDR3: CASSVGPGGGNEKLFF. The CDR3 coding sequence is TGTGCCAGCAGCGTTGGGCCGGGAGGGGGGAATGAAAAACTGTTTTTT. The variable domain in full, with the rest retrieved from reference TRBV9 and TRBJ1-4, is DSGVTQTPKHLITATGQRVTLRCSPRSGDLSVYWYQQSLDQGLQFLIQYYNGEERAKGNILERFSAQQFPDLHSELNLSSLELGDSALYFCASSVGPGGGNEKLFFGSGTQLSVL.

The V call is TRBV29-1, the J call TRBJ2-7, with D perhaps matching TRBD1 (7 bases). V lost 6 bases and J 4 bases, leaving 16 bases between the germline ends. Germline CDR1 SQVTM, CDR2 ANQGSEA. The CDR3 consists of 13 residues. CDR3 DNA sequence: TGCAGCGTCGGCGGGACAGCAAATTACGAGCAGTACTTC. Translation gives CSVGGTANYEQYF.

The V gene is TRBV2, the J gene TRBJ1-6; a possible D gene is TRBD1 (6 bases). Germline assignment: CDR1 SNHLY and CDR2 FYNNEI. Trimming pared 5 bases from V and 8 bases from J, leaving 13 bases between. This CDR3 contains 14 residues. CDR3 nucleotides: TGTGCCAGCAGTCCCGACAGGAGGTATTCACCCCTCCACTTT. It is translated as CASSPDRRYSPLHF.

The chain has TRBV7-2 and TRBJ2-1; 13 nucleotides agree with TRBD2. The CDR3 spans 16 residues. Germline trimming cut 5 bases from V and 8 bases from J; bases unmatched to any gene: 9. The germline V gene has CDR1 SGHTA and CDR2 FQGNSA. The CDR3 sequence: CASSLVGTSGDYEQFF. The CDR3 bases are TGTGCCAGCAGCCTAGTTGGGACTAGCGGGGACTATGAGCAGTTCTTC.

Details on this clone: Different DNA sequences within this sample yield the same CDR3. The V call is TRBV5-1, the J call TRBJ1-1, with D possibly matching TRBD1 (6 bases). The CDR3 is 14 residues long. V lost 0 bases and J lost 5, with 11 bases in between. Germline assignment: CDR1 SGHRS and CDR2 YFSETQ. The CDR3 nucleotides are TGCGCCAGCAGCTTGGAACAGGGAAGGACTGAAGCTTTCTTT. Its translation: CASSLEQGRTEAFF. The full variable domain, completed using reference TRBV5-1 and TRBJ1-1, is KAGVTQTPRYLIKTRGQQVTLSCSPISGHRSVSWYQQTPGQGLQFLFEYFSETQRNKGNFPGRFSGRQFSNSRSEMNVSTLELGDSALYLCASSLEQGRTEAFFGQGTRLTVV.

This clone has only one observation. The DNA of the CDR3 is TGCGCCAGCAGCTCCGGGGGACAGGTCTATGGCTACACCTTC. As protein: CASSSGGQVYGYTF. V usage is TRBV5-1 and J usage is TRBJ1-2, with 8 bases matching TRBD1. This CDR3 contains 14 residues. In germline, CDR1 is SGHRS, CDR2 YFSETQ. The ends lost 3 bases at V and 4 bases at J; junction bases unmatched: 5.

The rearrangement links TRBV10-3 to TRBJ2-1; 13 nucleotides agree with TRBD2. V shed 4 bases, J shed 6 bases, and the junction held 6 bases outside the gene matches. Germline V gives CDR1 ENHRY, CDR2 SYGVKD. CDR3 size: 16 residues. The CDR3: CAISGTSGGATNEQFF. CDR3 sequence (DNA): TGTGCCATCAGTGGAACTAGCGGGGGGGCTACCAATGAGCAGTTCTTC.

The rearrangement joins TRBV5-1 to TRBJ2-2, with TRBD1 as a possible D gene (5 bases). CDR1 and CDR2 (germline): SGHRS, YFSETQ. V lost 1 base to trimming and J lost 0 bases, with 13 bases between them. The CDR3 has 17 amino acids. CDR3 loop: CASSLIAAGPNTGELFF. The CDR3, as DNA: TGCGCCAGCAGCTTGATTGCGGCAGGGCCGAACACCGGGGAGCTGTTTTTT.

The J gene is TRBJ2-2, the V gene TRBV6-6; D possibly corresponds to TRBD2 (6 bases). V was clipped by 7 bases and J by 0 bases, with 9 bases between them. This CDR3 spans 14 amino acids. Per germline, CDR1 MNHNY and CDR2 SVGAGI (reference sequence). DNA for the CDR3: TGTGCCAGCAACGGGGGACCGAACACCGGGGAGCTGTTTTTT. It yields the protein CASNGGPNTGELFF.